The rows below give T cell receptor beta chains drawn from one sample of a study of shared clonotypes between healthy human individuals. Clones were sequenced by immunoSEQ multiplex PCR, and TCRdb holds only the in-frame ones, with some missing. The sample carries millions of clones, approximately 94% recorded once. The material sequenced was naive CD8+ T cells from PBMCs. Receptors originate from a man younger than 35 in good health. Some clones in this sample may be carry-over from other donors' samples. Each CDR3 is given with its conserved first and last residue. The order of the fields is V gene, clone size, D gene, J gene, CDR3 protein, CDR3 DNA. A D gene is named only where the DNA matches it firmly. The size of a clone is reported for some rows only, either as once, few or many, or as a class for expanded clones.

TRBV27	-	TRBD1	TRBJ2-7	CASSPRQGSYEQYF	TGTGCCAGCAGTCCCCGACAGGGTTCCTACGAGCAGTACTTC
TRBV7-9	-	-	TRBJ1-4	CASSFGPDPREKLFF	TGTGCCAGCAGCTTCGGGCCGGATCCTCGTGAAAAACTGTTTTTT
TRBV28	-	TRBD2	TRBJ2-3	CASSRTSGSRTDTQYF	TGTGCCAGCAGTCGGACTAGCGGGAGTAGGACAGATACGCAGTATTTT
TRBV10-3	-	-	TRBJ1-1	CAISESSTEAFF	TGTGCCATCAGTGAGTCGAGTACTGAAGCTTTCTTT
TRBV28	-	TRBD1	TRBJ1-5	CASSKGGGSQPQHF	TGTGCCAGCAGTAAAGGGGGCGGGAGTCAGCCCCAGCATTTT
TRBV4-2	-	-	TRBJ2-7	CASSQDAGHKNTYEQYF	TGTGCCAGCAGCCAAGACGCGGGCCATAAAAATACTTACGAGCAGTACTTC
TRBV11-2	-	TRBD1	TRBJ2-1	CASSPGIDRGYNEQFF	TGTGCCAGCAGCCCCGGGATAGACAGGGGATACAATGAGCAGTTCTTC
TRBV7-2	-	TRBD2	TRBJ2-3	CASSFLGTSGSRSDTQYF	TGTGCCAGCAGCTTTTTGGGGACTAGCGGGAGTCGGTCAGATACGCAGTATTTT
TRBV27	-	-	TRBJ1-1	CASSLFAQANTEAFF	TGTGCCAGCAGTTTATTCGCACAGGCGAACACTGAAGCTTTCTTT
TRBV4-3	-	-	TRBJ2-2	CASSQDSSNTGELFF	TGCGCCAGCAGCCAAGATTCGAGCAACACCGGGGAGCTGTTTTTT
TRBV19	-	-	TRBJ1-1	CASSTGRRDTEAFF	TGTGCCAGTAGTACCGGCAGGCGGGACACTGAAGCTTTCTTT
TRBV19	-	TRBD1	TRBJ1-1	CASTKIRTGRGQVGPEAFF	TGTGCCAGTACCAAAATTCGGACAGGTAGGGGCCAAGTCGGCCCTGAAGCTTTCTTT
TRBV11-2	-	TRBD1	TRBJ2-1	CASSSNQWDRSSYNEQFF	TGTGCCAGCAGCTCCAATCAGTGGGACAGGAGCTCCTACAATGAGCAGTTCTTC
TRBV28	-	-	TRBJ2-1	CASSRQAAGEFF	TGTGCCAGCAGTAGACAGGCAGCTGGGGAGTTCTTC
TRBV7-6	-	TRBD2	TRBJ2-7	CASSSRTSGEYYEQYF	TGTGCCAGCAGCTCTAGGACTAGCGGGGAGTACTACGAGCAGTACTTC
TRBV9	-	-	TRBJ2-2	CASSVDRGELFF	TGTGCCAGCAGCGTAGATCGAGGGGAGCTGTTTTTT
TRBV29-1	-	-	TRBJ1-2	CSVDPRNLYGYTF	TGCAGCGTTGACCCCAGGAACCTCTATGGCTACACCTTC
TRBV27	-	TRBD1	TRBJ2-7	CASSSQGASYEQYF	TGTGCCAGCAGTTCACAGGGGGCTTCCTACGAGCAGTACTTC
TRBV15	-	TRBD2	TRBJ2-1	CATSRGGRDEQFF	TGTGCCACCAGCAGAGGCGGGAGAGATGAGCAGTTCTTC
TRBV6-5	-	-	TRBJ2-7	CASSYSWTVSYEQYF	TGTGCCAGCAGTTATTCCTGGACGGTCTCCTACGAGCAGTACTTC
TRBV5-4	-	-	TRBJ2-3	CASSSGLEEYF	TGTGCCAGCAGCTCGGGACTTGAGGAGTATTTT
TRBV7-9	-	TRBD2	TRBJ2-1	CASSLLAGAWYNEQFF	TGTGCCAGCAGCTTACTAGCGGGAGCTTGGTACAATGAGCAGTTCTTC
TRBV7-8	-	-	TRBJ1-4	CASSLPGTPRGDEKLFF	TGTGCCAGCAGCTTGCCTGGGACACCACGAGGAGATGAAAAACTGTTTTTT
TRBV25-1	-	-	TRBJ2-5	CASSEPGLWVTQYF	TGTGCCAGCAGTGAACCGGGCCTTTGGGTGACCCAGTACTTC
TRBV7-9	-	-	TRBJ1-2	CASSLIPAPGGYGYTF	TGTGCCAGCAGCTTAATCCCAGCCCCCGGGGGCTATGGCTACACCTTC
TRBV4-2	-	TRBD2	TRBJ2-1	CASSQATGTSAVSEQFF	TGTGCCAGCAGCCAAGCAACCGGGACTAGTGCCGTCAGTGAGCAGTTCTTC
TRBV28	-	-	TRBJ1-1	CASSRWDGVNEAFF	TGTGCCAGCAGCCGCTGGGACGGTGTCAATGAAGCTTTCTTT
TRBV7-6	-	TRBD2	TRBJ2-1	CASSLDGLAGLNEQFF	TGTGCCAGCAGCTTAGATGGACTAGCGGGACTCAATGAGCAGTTCTTC
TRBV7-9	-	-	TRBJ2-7	CASSLAGYSYEQYF	TGTGCCAGCAGCTTAGCAGGGTACTCCTACGAGCAGTACTTC
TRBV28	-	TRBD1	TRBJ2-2	CASRPNDRESSGELFF	TGTGCCAGCAGACCCAACGACAGGGAATCGTCCGGGGAGCTGTTTTTT
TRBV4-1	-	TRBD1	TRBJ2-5	CASSQALTGGYQETQYF	TGCGCCAGCAGCCAAGCTCTCACAGGGGGGTACCAAGAGACCCAGTACTTC
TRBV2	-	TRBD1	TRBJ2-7	CASRFLSGTGDASYEQYF	TGTGCCAGCAGATTCCTCTCCGGGACAGGGGATGCCTCCTACGAGCAGTACTTC
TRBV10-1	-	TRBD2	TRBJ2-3	CASSDGRVWANTDTQYF	TGCGCCAGCAGTGATGGGAGGGTGTGGGCGAACACAGATACGCAGTATTTT
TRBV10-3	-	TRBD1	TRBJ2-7	CAISDGTGSYEQYF	TGTGCCATCAGCGACGGGACAGGCTCCTACGAGCAGTACTTC
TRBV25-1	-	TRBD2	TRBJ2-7	CASSESGLAGYYEQYF	TGTGCCAGCAGTGAATCGGGGCTAGCGGGATACTACGAGCAGTACTTC
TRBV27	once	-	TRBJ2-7	CASGPLRGEQYF	TGTGCCAGCGGACCCCTGAGGGGCGAGCAGTACTTC
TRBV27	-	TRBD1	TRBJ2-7	CASSSVDRGLSYEQYF	TGTGCCAGCAGTTCTGTGGACAGGGGGCTCTCCTACGAGCAGTACTTC
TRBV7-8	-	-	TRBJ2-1	CASSLLTSYNEQFF	TGTGCCAGCAGCTTACTTACCTCCTACAATGAGCAGTTCTTC
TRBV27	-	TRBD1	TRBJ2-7	CASSLSDRAYEQYF	TGTGCCAGCAGTTTAAGCGACAGGGCCTACGAGCAGTACTTC
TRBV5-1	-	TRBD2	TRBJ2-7	CASSPPPYLSGVSSYEQYF	TGCGCCAGCAGCCCCCCACCCTATTTGAGCGGGGTAAGCTCCTACGAGCAGTACTTC
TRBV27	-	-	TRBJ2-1	CASSWDTYNEQFF	TGTGCCAGCAGCTGGGACACCTACAATGAGCAGTTCTTC
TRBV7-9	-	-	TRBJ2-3	CASSLGRRWREPDTQYF	TGTGCCAGCAGCTTGGGTCGTAGGTGGAGGGAGCCAGATACGCAGTATTTT
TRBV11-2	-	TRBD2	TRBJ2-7	CASIEGAGETYEQYF	TGTGCCAGCATCGAAGGGGCGGGAGAAACTTACGAGCAGTACTTC
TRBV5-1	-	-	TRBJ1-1	CASSGYQHTEAFF	TGCGCCAGCAGCGGGTACCAGCACACTGAAGCTTTCTTT
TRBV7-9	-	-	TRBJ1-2	CASSYGDSLYGYTF	TGTGCCAGCAGCTATGGAGACAGCCTCTATGGCTACACCTTC
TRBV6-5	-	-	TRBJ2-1	CASRDSPRDEQFF	TGTGCCAGCAGGGACTCCCCGAGGGATGAGCAGTTCTTC
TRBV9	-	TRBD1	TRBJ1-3	CASSLGTGGNTIYF	TGTGCCAGCAGTTTAGGGACAGGAGGAAACACCATATATTTT
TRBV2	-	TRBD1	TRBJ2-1	CASRWTGGLSDEQFF	TGTGCCAGCAGGTGGACAGGGGGCCTCAGCGATGAGCAGTTCTTC
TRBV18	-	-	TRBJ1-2	CASSLDSKPNYGYTF	TGTGCCAGCTCACTCGACTCCAAACCTAACTATGGCTACACCTTC
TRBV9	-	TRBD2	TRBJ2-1	CASSPRGTGGDNEQFF	TGTGCCAGCAGCCCACGGGGGACCGGGGGGGACAATGAGCAGTTCTTC
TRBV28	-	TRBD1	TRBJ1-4	CASGRDRGPLTEKLFF	TGTGCCAGCGGAAGGGACAGGGGGCCTTTAACTGAAAAACTGTTTTTT
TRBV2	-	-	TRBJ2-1	CASSERVNEQFF	TGTGCCAGCAGTGAAAGGGTAAATGAGCAGTTCTTC
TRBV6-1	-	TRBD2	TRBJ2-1	CASGGRTSGYNEQFF	TGTGCCAGCGGAGGAAGGACTAGCGGTTACAATGAGCAGTTCTTC